The rows below give T cell receptor beta chains drawn from one sample of a study of shared clonotypes between healthy human individuals. Data came from immunoSEQ multiplex PCR; TCRdb stores just in-frame clones and leaves some out. The sample yields roughly 890,000 clones, 80% to 95% seen once. The specimen was naive CD8+ T cells sorted from blood. The receptor set was obtained from a man aged 30 to 45 in good health. The CDR3 runs from the conserved cysteine through the conserved F or W. D genes are given only for firm matches.

j_call: TRBJ2-1; d_call: TRBD2; v_call: TRBV5-6; cdr3_aa: CASSLRGSVWAYNEQFF; cdr3_nt: TGTGCCAGCAGCTTGCGCGGGAGTGTCTGGGCCTACAATGAGCAGTTCTTC
j_call: TRBJ1-2; d_call: -; v_call: TRBV7-9; cdr3_aa: CASTSTGPHGYTF; cdr3_nt: TGTGCCAGCACCTCGACAGGACCCCATGGCTACACCTTC
j_call: TRBJ1-1; d_call: -; v_call: TRBV6-1; cdr3_aa: CASNVKGGNTEAFF; cdr3_nt: TGTGCCAGCAACGTCAAGGGGGGGAACACTGAAGCTTTCTTT
j_call: TRBJ1-1; d_call: -; v_call: TRBV7-6; cdr3_aa: CASSFAANTEAFF; cdr3_nt: TGTGCCAGCAGCTTTGCAGCGAACACTGAAGCTTTCTTT
j_call: TRBJ2-1; d_call: TRBD2; v_call: TRBV7-6; cdr3_aa: CASSPRTSGSPLNEQFF; cdr3_nt: TGTGCCAGCAGCCCAAGGACTAGCGGGAGTCCCCTCAATGAGCAGTTCTTC
j_call: TRBJ2-2; d_call: -; v_call: TRBV5-1; cdr3_aa: CASRLIGTGELFF; cdr3_nt: TGCGCCAGCAGACTAATTGGGACCGGGGAGCTGTTTTTT
j_call: TRBJ2-3; d_call: -; v_call: TRBV7-8; cdr3_aa: CASSIYEQGAVTDTQYF; cdr3_nt: TGTGCCAGCAGCATCTATGAGCAGGGTGCCGTCACAGATACGCAGTATTTT
j_call: TRBJ2-1; d_call: -; v_call: TRBV10-2; cdr3_aa: CASRQNNEQFF; cdr3_nt: TGCGCCAGCAGGCAGAACAATGAGCAGTTCTTC
j_call: TRBJ2-1; d_call: TRBD2; v_call: TRBV10-3; cdr3_aa: CAISESWTSGSNEQFF; cdr3_nt: TGTGCCATCAGTGAGTCCTGGACTAGCGGGAGTAATGAGCAGTTCTTC
j_call: TRBJ2-3; d_call: TRBD2; v_call: TRBV18; cdr3_aa: CASSPLGLESTDTQYF; cdr3_nt: TGTGCCAGCTCACCCCTAGGACTAGAGAGCACAGATACGCAGTATTTT
j_call: TRBJ2-3; d_call: -; v_call: TRBV4-3; cdr3_aa: CASSQDRVTTDTQYF; cdr3_nt: TGCGCCAGCAGCCAAGACAGGGTAACCACAGATACGCAGTATTTT
j_call: TRBJ2-1; d_call: TRBD2; v_call: TRBV7-6; cdr3_aa: CASSLGEREGRNEQFF; cdr3_nt: TGTGCCAGCAGCTTAGGGGAGCGGGAGGGCCGCAATGAGCAGTTCTTC
j_call: TRBJ1-4; d_call: TRBD1; v_call: TRBV5-1; cdr3_aa: CASSAGQVYYEKLFF; cdr3_nt: TGCGCCAGCAGCGCCGGACAGGTCTACTATGAAAAACTGTTTTTT
j_call: TRBJ2-2; d_call: -; v_call: TRBV10-1; cdr3_aa: CASRRRLGEAGELFF; cdr3_nt: TGCGCCAGCAGGCGGAGACTAGGGGAAGCCGGGGAGCTGTTTTTT
j_call: TRBJ2-1; d_call: -; v_call: TRBV27; cdr3_aa: CASSFLDTWNNEQFF; cdr3_nt: TGTGCCAGCAGTTTTTTGGACACCTGGAACAATGAGCAGTTCTTC
j_call: TRBJ2-1; d_call: TRBD2; v_call: TRBV7-8; cdr3_aa: CASSLVSGSSYNEQFF; cdr3_nt: TGTGCCAGCAGCTTAGTAAGCGGGAGTTCCTACAATGAGCAGTTCTTC
j_call: TRBJ2-7; d_call: -; v_call: TRBV27; cdr3_aa: CASSFTSGDYEQYF; cdr3_nt: TGTGCCAGCAGTTTTACGTCAGGGGACTACGAGCAGTACTTC
j_call: TRBJ2-5; d_call: -; v_call: TRBV6-5; cdr3_aa: CASRETETQYF; cdr3_nt: TGTGCCAGCAGGGAAACAGAGACCCAGTACTTC
j_call: TRBJ2-7; d_call: -; v_call: TRBV7-9; cdr3_aa: CASSLVGTGSDEQYF; cdr3_nt: TGTGCCAGCAGCTTAGTTGGGACGGGGAGCGACGAGCAGTACTTC
j_call: TRBJ2-4; d_call: -; v_call: TRBV7-9; cdr3_aa: CASSGDKVFNIQYF; cdr3_nt: TGTGCCAGCAGCGGAGATAAGGTTTTTAACATTCAGTACTTC